Sequencing of this TCR beta chain was carried out in a study of human thymus T cells. The study's findings and limits: It looked as if thymic and blood repertoires used V and J genes in a biased way. Unrelated people showed highly overlapping thymic repertoires, related research reported.

On this clone: Its antigen is still unknown.

Resections were taken during corrective heart surgery, and the thymus tissue came from these. Healthy Finnish infants undergoing corrective surgery for congenital heart defects provided the donor material. Sequenced by immunoSEQ multiplex PCR; TCRdb stores in-frame clones only, minus some. The sample records roughly 86,000 clones, 90% to 98% being singletons. The CDR3 sequence is 14 residues long. Trimming at V came to 1 base and at J to 4 bases, leaving 2 bases not matched to a gene. The V gene's germline CDR1 is SGHTA and CDR2 FQGNSA. The sequence was collected from a boy younger than two with a congenital heart defect but otherwise immunologically healthy. Sequenced sample: thymus tissue. J is TRBJ1-2 and V is TRBV7-2; 8 nucleotides match TRBD1. The chain's CDR3 is CASSLGDRRYGYTF. The CDR3 region has the DNA TGTGCCAGCAGCTTAGGGGACAGGCGCTATGGCTACACCTTC.